The entry below gives a single TCR beta chain sequence along with its context. The antigen is unknown. These data belong to a study of OX40 agonist ivuxolimab in advanced cancers. About the research overall: Patients assigned to dose escalation were diagnosed with hepatocellular carcinoma, melanoma, renal cell or head and neck cancer. Study results and limitations: People who partly responded at 0.1-3.0 mg/kg had some of the least clonal expansion seen. Averaging showed that CD8+ T cells had more expanded clones than CD4+ did. The study observed clonal expansion of CD4+ and CD8+ blood T cells by week 6 at 0.1 to 3.0 mg/kg.

This CDR3 region has 15 residues. V dropped 6 bases and J dropped 0 bases, with 12 bases sitting between them. Per germline, CDR1 SNHLY and CDR2 FYNNEI. The repertoire was sequenced with immunoSEQ multiplex PCR; TCRdb's copy has only in-frame clones and lacks some. The sample lists tens of thousands of clones; approximately 85% were seen once. The clonotype was recovered from an adult with an advanced solid tumor such as melanoma, head and neck, liver or kidney cancer. Sequences were derived from CD4+ or CD8+ T cells sorted from blood, sampled in a trial of the OX40 agonist ivuxolimab. This chain uses TRBV2 with TRBJ1-5; D is perhaps TRBD1 (5 bases). The DNA for the CDR3 is TGTGCCAGCAGGGGGACCGTGAATAGCAATCAGCCCCAGCATTTT. Protein: CASRGTVNSNQPQHF.